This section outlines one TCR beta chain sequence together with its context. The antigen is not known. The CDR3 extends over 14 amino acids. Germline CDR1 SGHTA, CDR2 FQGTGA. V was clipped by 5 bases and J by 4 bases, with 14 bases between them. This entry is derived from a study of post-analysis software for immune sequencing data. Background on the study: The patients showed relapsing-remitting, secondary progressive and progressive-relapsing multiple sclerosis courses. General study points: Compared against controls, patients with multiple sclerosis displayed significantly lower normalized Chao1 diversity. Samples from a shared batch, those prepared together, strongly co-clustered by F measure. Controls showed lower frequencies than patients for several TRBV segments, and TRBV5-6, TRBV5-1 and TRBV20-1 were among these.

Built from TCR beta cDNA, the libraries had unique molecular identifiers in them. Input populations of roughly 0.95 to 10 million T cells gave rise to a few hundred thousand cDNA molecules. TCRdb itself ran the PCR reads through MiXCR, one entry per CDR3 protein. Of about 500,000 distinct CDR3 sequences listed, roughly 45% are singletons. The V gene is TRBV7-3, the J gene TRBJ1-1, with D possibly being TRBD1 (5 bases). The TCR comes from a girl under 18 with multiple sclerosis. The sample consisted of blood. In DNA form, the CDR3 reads TGTGCCAGCAGCCCAAGCGGGACGCTCACTGAAGCTTTCTTT. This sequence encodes CASSPSGTLTEAFF.